These 22 T cell receptor beta chains came from one sample sequenced in a study of technical replicates of blood from a handful of donors. This table comes from immunoSEQ multiplex PCR, and its TCRdb copy is limited to in-frame clones, with some not included. This table has about 60,000 clones, 75% to 90% appearing once. Sequencing was carried out using PBMCs. These receptors were collected from a human donor in good health. Some clones in this sample may be carry-over from other donors' samples.

J is TRBJ2-1 and V is TRBV7-2; 11 positions match TRBD2. Germline lookup yields CDR1 SGHTA and CDR2 FQGNSA. J was trimmed by 10 bases and V by 2 bases; bases with no gene match: 13. CDR3 length: 17 residues. CDR3 residues: CASSLMEYGSGGGEQFF. DNA for the CDR3: TGTGCCAGCAGCTTAATGGAGTATGGTAGCGGGGGGGGAGAGCAGTTCTTC.

The chain couples TRBV10-3 to TRBJ1-1; D is perhaps TRBD1 (5 bases). This CDR3 spans 15 amino acids. V shed 3 bases and J shed 0 bases, with 11 bases lying between them. CDR1 and CDR2 from the germline V gene are ENHRY and SYGVKD. CDR3 amino acids: CAISDAGGMNTEAFF. The CDR3 DNA reads as TGTGCCATCAGTGACGCCGGGGGGATGAACACTGAAGCTTTCTTT.

The genes are TRBV5-1 and TRBJ2-1, with a weak D call TRBD2 (6 bases). There are 12 residues in the CDR3. Germline V gene lookup returns CDR1 SGHRS and CDR2 YFSETQ. The germline V and J ends were trimmed by 0 bases and 11 bases, with 9 bases remaining between them. The CDR3 protein is CASSLGREKQFF. DNA for the CDR3: TGCGCCAGCAGCTTGGGTCGGGAGAAGCAGTTCTTC.

The genes are TRBV19 and TRBJ2-3, with 13 bases identical to TRBD2. The germline CDR1 and CDR2 sequences are LNHDA and SQIVND (reference sequence). CDR3 length: 15 residues. J lost 6 bases, V lost 6 bases, and 6 bases had no gene match. This CDR3 is CASRRGLAGVDTQYF. The CDR3 region has the DNA TGTGCCAGTAGGCGAGGACTAGCGGGAGTGGATACGCAGTATTTT.

The V and J genes are TRBV4-3 and TRBJ2-7; D remains ambiguous. CDR1 and CDR2 (germline): LGHNA, YSLEER. The CDR3 loop spans 14 amino acids. The V gene lost 0 bases and the J gene lost 0 bases, with 6 bases spanning the gap. The CDR3 DNA is TGCGCCAGCAGCCAAGACTTAAACTCCTACGAGCAGTACTTC. It codes for CASSQDLNSYEQYF.

This rearrangement joins TRBV9 to TRBJ2-2; D call uncertain. The CDR3 loop spans 14 amino acids. Germline CDR1 is SGDLS and CDR2 is YYNGEE. V dropped 4 bases and J dropped 5 bases, with 12 bases sitting between them. CDR3 protein: CASSPFSETGELFF. CDR3 in DNA: TGTGCCAGCAGCCCCTTCAGTGAAACCGGGGAGCTGTTTTTT. Filled out from reference TRBV9 and TRBJ2-2, the complete variable domain reads DSGVTQTPKHLITATGQRVTLRCSPRSGDLSVYWYQQSLDQGLQFLIQYYNGEERAKGNILERFSAQQFPDLHSELNLSSLELGDSALYFCASSPFSETGELFFGEGSRLTVL.

The chain carries TRBV28 and TRBJ2-7; 16 bases agree with TRBD2. V shed 7 bases, J shed 7 bases, and the junction held 7 bases outside the gene matches. Germline V CDR1 and CDR2: MDHEN, SYDVKM. The CDR3 runs 15 residues. CDR3 in DNA: TGTGCCAGCAAGGAGGCGGGACTAGCGGGGGGGGAGCAGTACTTC. Its translation: CASKEAGLAGGEQYF.

The J gene is TRBJ1-1, the V gene TRBV18, with TRBD1 identical over 10 bases. Per germline, CDR1 KGHSH and CDR2 LQKENI. J gave up 1 base and V 3 bases, and 5 bases lay outside the gene matches. The CDR3 runs 16 residues. The CDR3 DNA reads as TGTGCCAGCTCACCCAAGGGACAGGGGTCGAACACTGAAGCTTTCTTT. This translates into CASSPKGQGSNTEAFF.

This clone came up many times. The V and J genes are TRBV2 and TRBJ1-6; possible D gene TRBD1, 6 bases. This CDR3 contains 15 residues. V was pared by 8 bases and J by 3 bases, with 14 bases between. Germline V lookup: CDR1 SNHLY, CDR2 FYNNEI. This CDR3 reads CASRRTDNYNSPLHF. The CDR3 DNA follows: TGTGCCAGCCGCCGGACAGACAACTATAATTCACCCCTCCACTTT.

V gene TRBV11-1 combines with J gene TRBJ2-7, with D tentatively TRBD2 (5 bases). The CDR3 has 13 residues. Germline CDR1 SGHAT, CDR2 FQDESV (reference sequence). The germline V and J ends were trimmed by 5 bases and 7 bases, with 15 bases remaining between them. In DNA, the CDR3 is TGTGCCAGCAGCAATCGGGGTTTGGGGGAGCAGTACTTC. It encodes CASSNRGLGEQYF.

There are a few counts of this clone. The rearrangement links TRBV5-1 to TRBJ1-2, with D possibly TRBD1 on 5 matching bases. The CDR3 totals 13 residues. V gave up 0 bases and J gave up 5 bases, with 8 bases separating them. Germline V gene lookup returns CDR1 SGHRS and CDR2 YFSETQ. Written as DNA, the CDR3 is TGCGCCAGCAGCTTGGGCAGGGTTTATGGCTACACCTTC. It specifies CASSLGRVYGYTF.

The sample holds a few counts of this clone. The V call is TRBV19, the J call TRBJ1-5, with D hard to call. Germline CDR1 LNHDA, CDR2 SQIVND (reference sequence). CDR3 length equals 13 residues. V gave up 1 base and J gave up 2 bases, with 3 bases separating them. The CDR3 spells CASSIVGNQPQHF. The DNA of the CDR3 is TGTGCCAGTAGTATAGTAGGCAATCAGCCCCAGCATTTT.

This chain links TRBV7-8 with TRBJ2-7, with D tentatively TRBD1 (6 bases). CDR1 and CDR2 from the germline V gene are SGHVS and FQNEAQ. The CDR3 contains 15 residues. The V gene lost 1 base and the J gene lost 2 bases, with 12 bases spanning the gap. The CDR3 nucleotides read TGTGCCAGCAGCTTAGACAGGGAACGGACCTACGAGCAGTACTTC. Its translation is CASSLDRERTYEQYF.

The chain uses TRBV7-2 and TRBJ1-4, with D tentatively TRBD1 (6 bases). This CDR3 is built from 15 residues. V was cut by 5 bases and J by 5 bases, with 15 bases left in between. CDR1 is SGHTA and CDR2 is FQGNSA in the germline V gene. The CDR3 DNA follows: TGTGCCAGCAGCAGGGGGAACGGACCCAATGAAAAACTGTTTTTT. This gives the protein CASSRGNGPNEKLFF.

For the CDR3, the DNA is TGTGCCAGCAGCCAGGGACAGGGTCCTTGGGAGCAGTACTTC. Translation: CASSQGQGPWEQYF. The rearrangement joins TRBV4-2 to TRBJ2-7; TRBD1 aligns across 9 bases. The germline V gene encodes CDR1 LGHNA and CDR2 YNFKEQ. The CDR3 covers 14 residues. J lost 7 bases, V lost 3 bases, and 7 bases had no gene match.

As DNA, the CDR3 is TGTGCCAGCAGCTTAGTAGGGGGTGAAGGCTACACCTTC. This translates into CASSLVGGEGYTF. The rearrangement uses TRBV7-9 and TRBJ1-2; possibly TRBD1 for D (6 bases). Germline V gene lookup returns CDR1 SEHNR and CDR2 FQNEAQ (reference sequence). V was trimmed by 1 base and J by 8 bases, leaving 11 bases between them. The CDR3 is made up of 13 amino acids. The entire variable domain, with the rest obtained from reference TRBV7-9 and TRBJ1-2, is as follows: DTGVSQNPRHKITKRGQNVTFRCDPISEHNRLYWYRQTLGQGPEFLTYFQNEAQLEKSRLLSDRFSAERPKGSFSTLEIQRTEQGDSAMYLCASSLVGGEGYTFGSGTRLTVV.

The V call is TRBV7-8, the J call TRBJ2-5; 9 bases fit TRBD2. CDR3 length: 16 amino acids. Per the germline V gene, CDR1 is SGHVS and CDR2 is FQNEAQ. J gave up 7 bases and V 6 bases, and 15 bases lay outside the gene matches. The CDR3: CASRLLYSGSLGTQYF. CDR3 DNA sequence: TGTGCCAGCAGACTGCTGTATAGCGGGAGCTTGGGGACCCAGTACTTC.

The rearrangement joins TRBV19 to TRBJ2-1; TRBD1 matches 8 bases. The length of the CDR3 is 15 residues. The germline V gene encodes CDR1 LNHDA and CDR2 SQIVND (reference sequence). The V and J ends lost 6 bases and 4 bases, in that order; junction bases with no gene match: 8. The DNA of the CDR3 is TGTGCCAGTAGCCAACCGGGACAGGAGTACAATGAGCAGTTCTTC. Protein sequence: CASSQPGQEYNEQFF. The full variable domain, completed using reference TRBV19 and TRBJ2-1, is DGGITQSPKYLFRKEGQNVTLSCEQNLNHDAMYWYRQDPGQGLRLIYYSQIVNDFQKGDIAEGYSVSREKKESFPLTVTSAQKNPTAFYLCASSQPGQEYNEQFFGPGTRLTVL.

The chain joins TRBV14 to TRBJ2-1, with D possibly being TRBD2 (5 bases). Trimming removed 5 bases at V and 0 bases at J, with 8 bases between. Germline loops: CDR1 SGHDN, CDR2 FVKESK. This CDR3 comprises 14 residues. The CDR3 nucleotides read TGTGCCAGCAGCAAACGGGGCTCCTACAATGAGCAGTTCTTC. This gives the protein CASSKRGSYNEQFF.

This chain connects TRBV7-8 to TRBJ2-5; the match to TRBD2 covers 7 bases. The CDR3 runs to 16 residues. The V gene end was trimmed by 2 bases and the J gene end by 2 bases; junction bases not matched to a gene: 8. Germline values: CDR1 SGHVS, CDR2 FQNEAQ. This CDR3 reads CASSLLYGGGQETQYF. CDR3 DNA: TGTGCCAGCAGCTTACTGTACGGGGGAGGGCAAGAGACCCAGTACTTC.

The chain joins TRBV16 to TRBJ1-2; possibly TRBD1 for D (5 bases). The CDR3 has 15 residues. Germline assignment: CDR1 KGHSY and CDR2 FQNENV. Trimming removed 2 bases from V and 6 bases from J, with 16 bases in between. The CDR3 nucleotides are TGTGCCAGCAGCCAAGGGCCTGGCAGGGCGGATGGCTACACCTTC. As protein: CASSQGPGRADGYTF.

The chain joins TRBV7-9 to TRBJ1-6; D uncertain. Between the trimmed V and J ends, which lost 3 bases and 11 bases, there was a span of 5 bases. Germline V gives CDR1 SEHNR, CDR2 FQNEAQ (reference sequence). The CDR3 contains 11 residues. The CDR3 protein is CASSFPAPLHF. The CDR3 bases are TGTGCCAGCAGCTTCCCGGCACCCCTCCACTTT.